This entry lists 31 T cell receptor beta chains sequenced from one sample in a study of cytomegalovirus exposure and HLA in healthy donors (TCRdb year 2017). Libraries came from the immunoSEQ multiplex PCR assay. A mixture of 60 forward primers for TCR Vbeta segments and 13 reverse primers for TCR Jbeta segments was used in the multiplex PCR. Held by TCRdb, this immuneACCESS table contains in-frame sequences only and omits some clones. Under half of the omission traces to an unresolved V gene where checked; the cause of the rest is unknown. In all, the sample holds about 120,000 clones, and approximately 81% of those were seen once. The top ten clonotypes cover roughly 2.4% of the sample. Material for sequencing was PBMCs. Receptors originate from a woman in her thirties or forties in good health and CMV-seronegative.

The V call is TRBV6-1, the J call TRBJ1-2; D gene ambiguous. Germline V lookup: CDR1 MNHNS, CDR2 SASEGT. CDR3 size: 15 residues. The germline V and J ends were trimmed by 2 bases and 4 bases, with 14 bases remaining between them. CDR3 nucleotide sequence: TGTGCCAGCAGTGAACTCGAGGAGTGGGTCTATGGCTACACCTTC. Translating gives CASSELEEWVYGYTF.

The gene calls are TRBV7-3 and TRBJ1-1; D is undetermined. V gave up 0 bases and J gave up 11 bases, with 13 bases separating them. The germline V gene has CDR1 SGHTA and CDR2 FQGTGA. CDR3 length: 13 residues. The CDR3 nucleotides read TGTGCCAGCAGCTTAACGGCAGGTGTTGGCGCTTTCTTT. Translated: CASSLTAGVGAFF.

The J gene is TRBJ1-4, the V gene TRBV7-2; a possible D gene is TRBD1 (5 bases). The germline V and J ends were trimmed by 5 bases and 3 bases, with 10 bases remaining between them. The CDR3 length is 14 residues. Germline assignment: CDR1 SGHTA and CDR2 FQGNSA. CDR3: CASSRGLANEKLFF. DNA for the CDR3: TGTGCCAGCAGCAGGGGTTTGGCTAATGAAAAACTGTTTTTT.

The rearrangement links TRBV28 to TRBJ1-2; 8 positions agree with TRBD1. Per germline, CDR1 MDHEN and CDR2 SYDVKM. This CDR3 region has 14 residues. V lost 1 base to trimming and J lost 8 bases; unmatched junction nucleotides: 6. CDR3 sequence: CASSLSWDRNGYTF. The CDR3 DNA reads as TGTGCCAGCAGTTTATCCTGGGACAGGAACGGCTACACCTTC.

The rearrangement links TRBV2 to TRBJ2-7; tentatively, D is TRBD1 (5 bases). The CDR3 has 12 amino acids. Germline V lookup: CDR1 SNHLY, CDR2 FYNNEI. V dropped 6 bases and J dropped 11 bases, with 17 bases sitting between them. The CDR3 sequence is CASSAKQVSEYF. In DNA form, the CDR3 reads TGTGCCAGCAGCGCTAAACAGGTTTCGGAGTACTTC.

This clone occurred once. The chain couples TRBV1 to TRBJ2-1; the D call in the table, TRBD2, was not verified against the DNA. TRBV1 is flagged as a pseudogene. CDR3 length equals 19 residues. CDR3 sequence: CTSSQVPGLAGGPYNEQFF. CDR3 coding DNA: TGCACCAGCAGCCAGGTCCCGGGACTAGCGGGGGGGCCTTACAATGAGCAGTTCTTC.

The chain joins TRBV5-1 to TRBJ1-2; the match to TRBD1 covers 8 bases. This CDR3 spans 15 amino acids. Losses at the gene ends were 0 bases for V and 7 bases for J; bases not matched to a gene: 8. CDR1 is SGHRS, CDR2 YFSETQ, per germline. In nucleotides, the CDR3 is TGCGCCAGCAGCTTGGCCCTAACAGGGGGAGGTGGCTACACCTTC. Protein: CASSLALTGGGGYTF.

A remark on this clone: Other DNA sequences in the sample encode the same CDR3. V is TRBV4-3 and J is TRBJ2-7; 11 nucleotides agree with TRBD2. The CDR3 is 18 residues long. Trimming at V came to 0 bases and at J to 3 bases, leaving 10 bases not matched to a gene. Germline CDR1 LGHNA, CDR2 YSLEER. The DNA for the CDR3 is TGCGCCAGCAGCCAAGAGCGGCTAGCGGGAGGCTTTGGCTACGAGCAGTACTTC. Translated, it gives CASSQERLAGGFGYEQYF.

This sequence joins TRBV6-5 and TRBJ2-2; D may be TRBD1 (5 bases). Germline values: CDR1 MNHEY, CDR2 SVGAGI. This CDR3 has 15 amino acids. Trimming removed 0 bases at V and 9 bases at J, with 14 bases between. The CDR3: CASSYSITGNRELFF. CDR3 bases: TGTGCCAGCAGTTACTCCATTACAGGCAACCGGGAGCTGTTTTTT.

The rearrangement uses TRBV7-2 and TRBJ1-1; D gene unclear. There are 13 residues in the CDR3. V was clipped by 0 bases and J by 4 bases, with 6 bases between them. CDR1 and CDR2 from the germline V gene are SGHTA and FQGNSA. The CDR3 sequence: CASSLAEFTEAFF. CDR3 in DNA: TGTGCCAGCAGCTTAGCAGAGTTCACTGAAGCTTTCTTT. Together with reference TRBV7-2 and TRBJ1-1, the CDR3 gives the full variable domain: GAGVSQSPSNKVTEKGKDVELRCDPISGHTALYWYRQSLGQGLEFLIYFQGNSAPDKSGLPSDRFSAERTGGSVSTLTIQRTQQEDSAVYLCASSLAEFTEAFFGQGTRLTVV.

The rearrangement joins TRBV30 to TRBJ2-3, with a possible D match to TRBD2 (6 bases). CDR3 size: 13 residues. The V and J ends lost 0 bases and 6 bases respectively, with 10 bases between them. CDR1 is GTSNPN and CDR2 is SVGIG in the germline V gene (reference sequence). CDR3 residues: CAWSVGGSDTQYF. In DNA form, the CDR3 reads TGTGCCTGGAGTGTCGGGGGTTCCGATACGCAGTATTTT.

The chain has TRBV21-1 and TRBJ1-2; no check of the table's D call, TRBD1, against the DNA was made. TRBV21-1 corresponds to a pseudogene. The CDR3 runs 19 residues. CDR3 sequence reads: CASSLALERGLGANYGYTF. In DNA form, the CDR3 reads TGTGCCAGCAGCCTCGCTCTAGAAAGGGGATTAGGGGCTAACTATGGCTACACCTTC.

This chain links TRBV6-1 with TRBJ1-1; 7 bases fit TRBD1. Germline V gene lookup returns CDR1 MNHNS and CDR2 SASEGT. This CDR3 contains 14 residues. With V trimmed by 6 bases and J by 2 bases, 6 bases remained unmatched. CDR3 sequence: CASSRGTANTEAFF. CDR3 nucleotides: TGTGCCAGCAGCCGTGGGACAGCTAACACTGAAGCTTTCTTT.

This chain links TRBV7-3 with TRBJ1-5; 9 bases map to TRBD1. CDR1 is SGHTA, CDR2 FQGTGA, per germline. Trimming cost V 5 bases and J 8 bases; bases outside gene matches: 10. This CDR3 contains 15 residues. The CDR3 bases are TGTGCCAGCAGCCTCGGGACAGGGATAGAAGAGCCCCAGCATTTT. This sequence encodes CASSLGTGIEEPQHF.

The chain carries TRBV10-3 and TRBJ2-3, with D tentatively TRBD1 (6 bases). There are 15 residues in the CDR3. Germline-derived CDR1 and CDR2 are ENHRY and SYGVKD. V dropped 4 bases and J dropped 0 bases, with 11 bases sitting between them. Here the CDR3 DNA reads TGTGCCATCAGTGGGACAGATTCTAGCACAGATACGCAGTATTTT. Translating gives CAISGTDSSTDTQYF.

V usage is TRBV27 and J usage is TRBJ2-3, with D possibly TRBD2 on 5 matching bases. The germline V and J ends were trimmed by 6 bases and 1 base, with 20 bases remaining between them. Germline-derived CDR1 and CDR2 are MNHEY and SMNVEV (reference sequence). This CDR3 region has 17 residues. The CDR3 coding sequence is TGTGCCAGCAGCCCACGGAGGCCTACTGGGGGCACAGATACGCAGTATTTT. Its protein product is CASSPRRPTGGTDTQYF.

The table lists this clone with a few counts. This may stem from a read error, because a much larger clone lies one nucleotide away. This chain links TRBV7-9 with TRBJ1-1; no definite D call. Germline V CDR1 and CDR2: SEHNR, FQNEAQ (reference sequence). The CDR3 is 16 residues long. This CDR3 is CSSSLNAGVKDTEAFF. CDR3 DNA sequence: TGTTCCAGCAGCCTCAACGCCGGGGTTAAAGACACTGAAGCTTTCTTT.

This clone was counted between two and nine times. The rearrangement links TRBV7-8 to TRBJ1-5; 9 bases fit TRBD1. The CDR3 is made up of 14 amino acids. Germline V lookup: CDR1 SGHVS, CDR2 FQNEAQ. After removal of 4 bases from V and 5 bases from J, the junction contained 3 bases not matched to a gene. CDR3: CASSSGTGYQPQHF. CDR3 DNA sequence: TGTGCCAGCAGCTCCGGGACAGGGTATCAGCCCCAGCATTTT. Filled out from reference TRBV7-8 and TRBJ1-5, the complete variable domain reads GAGVSQSPRYKVAKRGQDVALRCDPISGHVSLFWYQQALGQGPEFLTYFQNEAQLDKSGLPSDRFFAERPEGSVSTLKIQRTQQEDSAVYLCASSSGTGYQPQHFGDGTRLSIL.

V and J are TRBV7-9 and TRBJ2-7; no firm D call. Trimming cost V 5 bases and J 7 bases, with 12 bases left between them. CDR1 is SEHNR and CDR2 is FQNEAQ in the germline V gene (reference sequence). The CDR3 totals 12 residues. The CDR3 DNA sequence: TGTGCCAGCAGCCCCTCGGGTGGGGAGCAGTACTTC. Its translation is CASSPSGGEQYF.

This chain connects TRBV7-8 to TRBJ1-6; no clear D. The CDR3 contains 14 residues. Germline V gene data show CDR1 as SGHVS and CDR2 as FQNEAQ. V was cut by 5 bases and J by 1 base, with 6 bases left in between. CDR3 DNA: TGTGCCAGCAGCCCGGGTTCCTATAATTCACCCCTCCACTTT. Translation gives CASSPGSYNSPLHF.

As to this clone: Mismatch with germline at one junction end may stem from a read error. V and J are TRBV7-9 and TRBJ1-4, with D uncertain. In germline, CDR1 is SEHNR, CDR2 FQNEAQ (reference sequence). The CDR3 has 11 amino acids. The DNA of the CDR3 is TGTTCCAGCACCCCGGGGGAAAAACTGTTTTTT. It codes for CSSTPGEKLFF.

This clone was recorded once. J is TRBJ2-1 and V is TRBV7-3; 10 nucleotides match TRBD2. Germline V gene lookup returns CDR1 SGHTA and CDR2 FQGTGA. CDR3 length: 16 residues. Unmatched junction bases numbered 10, after V lost 3 bases and J lost 8 bases. In DNA, the CDR3 is TGTGCCAGCAGCTTTTACCCTAGCGGGAGTATGTATGAGCAGTTCTTC. This encodes CASSFYPSGSMYEQFF.

The chain carries TRBV18 and TRBJ2-3, with 12 nucleotides matching TRBD2. V was pared by 3 bases and J by 5 bases, with 12 bases of the junction left unmatched. Germline V gene data show CDR1 as KGHSH and CDR2 as LQKENI. The CDR3 runs to 18 residues. The CDR3 coding sequence is TGTGCCAGCTCACCCAACCGTCTAGCGGGGGGGCGAGGAGATACGCAGTATTTT. Residues: CASSPNRLAGGRGDTQYF.

The chain recombines TRBV9 with TRBJ1-1; 7 nucleotides agree with TRBD1. Per the germline V gene, CDR1 is SGDLS and CDR2 is YYNGEE. This CDR3 has 15 residues. The V gene end was trimmed by 2 bases and the J gene end by 3 bases; junction bases not matched to a gene: 7. The CDR3 nucleotides are TGTGCCAGCAGCGTGACAGGGCGAGTCGACACTGAAGCTTTCTTT. Residues: CASSVTGRVDTEAFF.

The chain links TRBV18 to TRBJ2-2, with D hard to call. The CDR3 spans 13 residues. The V gene lost 3 bases and the J gene lost 5 bases, with 7 bases spanning the gap. The germline gives CDR1 KGHSH, CDR2 LQKENI. In DNA, the CDR3 is TGTGCCAGCTCACCCTCCACAACCGGGGAGCTGTTTTTT. It codes for CASSPSTTGELFF.

CDR3 in amino acids: CASSFLAAQETQYF. CDR3 nucleotide sequence: TGTGCCAGCAGTTTTCTAGCGGCACAAGAGACCCAGTACTTC. The chain has TRBV28 and TRBJ2-5; TRBD2 aligns across 7 bases. Looked up from germline, CDR1 is MDHEN and CDR2 is SYDVKM. The CDR3 covers 14 residues. V gave up 3 bases and J gave up 2 bases; unmatched junction bases: 3.

The gene calls are TRBV18 and TRBJ2-7; TRBD2 agrees at 8 bases. CDR3 length: 17 amino acids. J gave up 0 bases and V 3 bases, and 10 bases lay outside the gene matches. The germline V gene has CDR1 KGHSH and CDR2 LQKENI. CDR3 region: CASSPPRGAGGSYEQYF. CDR3 DNA sequence: TGTGCCAGCTCACCCCCCAGGGGTGCGGGAGGCTCCTACGAGCAGTACTTC.

The table lists this clone with a few counts. This sequence joins TRBV6-5 and TRBJ1-4, with D uncertain. The germline V gene encodes CDR1 MNHEY and CDR2 SVGAGI. V gave up 2 bases and J gave up 2 bases, with 6 bases separating them. The CDR3 runs 14 residues. The CDR3, as DNA: TGTGCCAGCAGTTACGGTCAGACTAATGAAAAACTGTTTTTT. The encoded protein is CASSYGQTNEKLFF.

The V and J genes are TRBV7-3 and TRBJ2-1; 7 nucleotides agree with TRBD2. The CDR3 is 17 amino acids. Germline V gene sequence: CDR1 SGHTA, CDR2 FQGTGA. Unmatched junction bases numbered 8, after V lost 3 bases and J lost 0 bases. CDR3 nucleotide sequence: TGTGCCAGCAGCTTCCGTCCCGGGACTAACTCCTACAATGAGCAGTTCTTC. Protein: CASSFRPGTNSYNEQFF.

V is TRBV5-1 and J is TRBJ1-2, with 7 bases identical to TRBD1. CDR3 length: 15 residues. Germline-derived CDR1 and CDR2 are SGHRS and YFSETQ. V gave up 4 bases and J gave up 8 bases; unmatched junction bases: 14. DNA of the CDR3: TGCGCCAGCAGCCCAAGGACAGGCTCCCCGGGGGGCTACACCTTC. This gives the protein CASSPRTGSPGGYTF.

The CDR3 sequence is CASSPGQAPSFPYGYTF. CDR3 nucleotide sequence: TGTGCCAGTAGTCCAGGACAGGCCCCTTCCTTTCCCTATGGCTACACCTTC. The genes are TRBV19 and TRBJ1-2; TRBD1 aligns across 7 bases. Germline V gene lookup returns CDR1 LNHDA and CDR2 SQIVND (reference sequence). This CDR3 has 17 residues. Losses at the gene ends were 5 bases for V and 4 bases for J; bases not matched to a gene: 16.